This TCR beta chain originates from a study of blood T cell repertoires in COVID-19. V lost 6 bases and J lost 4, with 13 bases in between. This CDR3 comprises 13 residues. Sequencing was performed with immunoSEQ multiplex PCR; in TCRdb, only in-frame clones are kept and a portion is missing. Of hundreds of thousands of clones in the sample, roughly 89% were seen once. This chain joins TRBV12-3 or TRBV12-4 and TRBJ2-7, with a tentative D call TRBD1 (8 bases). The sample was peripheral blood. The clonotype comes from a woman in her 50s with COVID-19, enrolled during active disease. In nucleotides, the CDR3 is TGTGCCAGCAGCGGACAGGGAGGGTACGAGCAGTACTTC. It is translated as CASSGQGGYEQYF.